This TCR beta chain was captured in a study of shared clonotypes between healthy human individuals. On this clone itself: The target antigen is unknown.

This CDR3 has 15 amino acids. With 8 bases removed from V and 5 bases from J, the gap between germline ends came to 21 bases. CDR1 ENHRY and CDR2 SYGVKD come from the germline V gene. Produced via immunoSEQ multiplex PCR; TCRdb's table is partial and in-frame only. Among about 2.4 million clones listed, 85% to 95% were seen once. Study-level points and caveats: Naive CD4 clonotypes were shared across several donors at 4% to 5%.

In the CD4+ fraction, cells were divided into CD45RA+ naive and CD45RA-negative memory subsets. The origin of this receptor is a man between 18 and 29 years old in good health. Input material: naive CD4+ T cells sorted from blood. The subset denotes: CD45RA+ positively selected. J is TRBJ2-5 and V is TRBV10-3; tentative D call: TRBD1 (6 bases). The CDR3 here is CAIADGLQGGETQYF. In DNA form, the CDR3 reads TGTGCCATCGCGGATGGTCTACAGGGCGGGGAGACCCAGTACTTC.